This T cell receptor (beta chain) was sequenced in a study of T cell repertoires in cytomegalovirus infection. Study outcomes and limitations: HLA-C-restricted CMV clonotypes gave the most frequent clonotype in two of eight donors.

TCRdb reprocessed the reads with MiXCR, giving one entry per CDR3 protein. The sample holds 400,000 or so distinct CDR3 sequences, approximately 31% seen once. V was cut by 3 bases and J by 2 bases, with 17 bases left in between. CDR3 length: 17 residues. The germline V gene encodes CDR1 LNHDA and CDR2 SQIVND (reference sequence). For this clonotype: The target antigen is unknown.

Sequences were obtained from PBMCs. The chain links TRBV19 to TRBJ2-4; D not resolved. The origin of this receptor is a human donor in good health (CMV status not recorded). Some clones in this sample may be carry-over from other donors' samples. CDR3 coding DNA: TGTGCCAGTAGTATCCGGGTAGTCACCTCCTCCAAAAACATTCAGTACTTC. As protein: CASSIRVVTSSKNIQYF.